These 26 T cell receptor beta chains were sequenced from one sample in a study of blood T cell repertoires in COVID-19. Some clones are missing from TCRdb's copy, which holds only in-frame ones; the method was immunoSEQ multiplex PCR. Among around 400,000 clones, 83% were seen once, and the ten largest hold 5% to 5.5%. Sequences were obtained from PBMCs or T cells enriched from blood (not recorded which). The receptor set was obtained from a woman aged 45-59 years who had recovered from COVID-19.

The chain couples TRBV27 to TRBJ2-5; TRBD2 might be the D (5 bases). This CDR3 has 11 amino acids. Germline V lookup: CDR1 MNHEY, CDR2 SMNVEV (reference sequence). V was clipped by 6 bases and J by 4 bases, with 6 bases between them. The CDR3 sequence: CASRRGETQYF. CDR3 in DNA: TGTGCCAGCAGACGGGGAGAGACCCAGTACTTC.

The V gene is TRBV7-2, the J gene TRBJ1-3, with 7 bases that match TRBD1. V lost 1 base and J lost 0; bases outside the gene matches: 6. This CDR3 has 17 amino acids. Germline values: CDR1 SGHTA, CDR2 FQGNSA. The CDR3 reads CASSLGLQGSSGNTIYF. As DNA, the CDR3 is TGTGCCAGCAGCTTAGGCTTACAGGGGAGCTCTGGAAACACCATATATTTT.

V and J are TRBV6-1 and TRBJ2-7; D call uncertain. V was trimmed by 3 bases and J by 11 bases, leaving 20 bases between them. The CDR3 runs 14 residues. Germline values: CDR1 MNHNS, CDR2 SASEGT. The CDR3 DNA reads as TGTGCCAGCAGTGATACAGCCATTGAATCCCTCGAGTACTTC. Translated, it gives CASSDTAIESLEYF.

The chain employs TRBV5-4 and TRBJ2-5; the match to TRBD2 covers 9 bases. The CDR3 sequence is 16 residues long. With 0 bases clipped from V and 4 bases from J, the junction kept 7 bases outside the gene matches. CDR1 is SGHNT and CDR2 is YYREEE in the germline V gene (reference sequence). The CDR3 DNA reads as TGTGCCAGCAGCTTGGACCCAGCGGGAGGTGGAGAGACCCAGTACTTC. It codes for CASSLDPAGGGETQYF.

V gene TRBV10-2 combines with J gene TRBJ2-3; 12 bases agree with TRBD2. V lost 2 bases to trimming and J lost 2 bases; unmatched junction nucleotides: 2. Germline assignment: CDR1 WSHSY and CDR2 SAAADI. The CDR3 covers 16 residues. The CDR3 bases are TGCGCCAGCAGTGAGGGACTAGCGGGACCCACAGATACGCAGTATTTT. Amino acid sequence: CASSEGLAGPTDTQYF.

The chain links TRBV4-1 to TRBJ2-5, with D hard to call. Germline V gives CDR1 MGHRA, CDR2 YSYEKL. This CDR3 has 13 amino acids. Trimming stripped 1 base from V and 4 bases from J, with 7 bases between. CDR3 region: CASSQGLLETQYF. CDR3 in DNA: TGCGCCAGCAGCCAAGGTCTATTAGAGACCCAGTACTTC.

This clone appeared a few times. The chain joins TRBV27 to TRBJ1-1; TRBD1 is a possible D gene (5 bases). Trimming took off 5 bases at V and 3 bases at J, with 16 bases between the two ends. In germline, CDR1 is MNHEY, CDR2 SMNVEV (reference sequence). The CDR3 extends over 15 amino acids. CDR3 sequence reads: CASSNQGLIDTEAFF. The CDR3 DNA is TGTGCCAGCAGTAACCAGGGTTTGATTGACACTGAAGCTTTCTTT.

This clone was seen a single time. The chain joins TRBV11-3 to TRBJ1-3; D might be TRBD1 (5 bases). CDR1 is SGHNT and CDR2 is YENEEA in the germline V gene. This CDR3 is 12 amino acids long. V shed 2 bases and J shed 9 bases, with 8 bases lying between them. In DNA form, the CDR3 reads TGTGCCAGCAGCTTACAGGGAGGCACCATATATTTT. This encodes CASSLQGGTIYF.

This clone was seen only a few times. The chain couples TRBV7-2 to TRBJ1-4; D is undetermined. There are 15 residues in the CDR3. Deletions cut 1 base from V and 4 bases from J, with 10 bases between. Germline CDR1 reads SGHTA; CDR2 reads FQGNSA. The CDR3 coding sequence is TGTGCCAGCAGCTTAGTGTGGGAGGATAATGAAAAACTGTTTTTT. Translated, it gives CASSLVWEDNEKLFF.

This chain connects TRBV7-9 to TRBJ2-5, with D perhaps matching TRBD1 (6 bases). The germline CDR1 and CDR2 sequences are SEHNR and FQNEAQ (reference sequence). CDR3 length: 15 amino acids. V lost 4 bases to trimming and J lost 4 bases, with 16 bases between them. CDR3 sequence (DNA): TGTGCCAGCAGCTCCGTCACAGGGTCTCGAGAGACCCAGTACTTC. Its translation: CASSSVTGSRETQYF.

The V and J genes are TRBV6-5 and TRBJ1-1; D gene unclear. CDR3 length equals 14 residues. Germline V CDR1 and CDR2: MNHEY, SVGAGI. V lost 2 bases and J 1 base, leaving 8 bases between the germline ends. CDR3 DNA: TGTGCCAGCAGTTACGGGAGACAGAACACTGAAGCTTTCTTT. Translating it yields CASSYGRQNTEAFF.

The chain couples TRBV7-9 to TRBJ1-3, with TRBD1 as a possible D gene (5 bases). The germline V and J ends were trimmed by 5 bases and 2 bases, with 13 bases remaining between them. The CDR3 is made up of 15 amino acids. The germline CDR1 and CDR2 sequences are SEHNR and FQNEAQ (reference sequence). The CDR3 spells CASSLRRGAGNTIYF. Written as DNA, the CDR3 is TGTGCCAGCAGCCTTAGGAGGGGTGCTGGAAACACCATATATTTT.

The V gene is TRBV4-2, the J gene TRBJ2-5; 7 bases are a match to TRBD2. Germline V CDR1 and CDR2: LGHNA, YNFKEQ. There are 13 residues in the CDR3. V gave up 3 bases and J gave up 5 bases; unmatched junction bases: 3. The CDR3: CASSQTSRETQYF. The CDR3 nucleotides read TGTGCCAGCAGCCAGACTAGCAGGGAGACCCAGTACTTC.

The rearrangement links TRBV27 to TRBJ1-2; unclear D gene. Trimming took off 7 bases at V and 5 bases at J, with 11 bases between the two ends. There are 12 residues in the CDR3. Per the germline V gene, CDR1 is MNHEY and CDR2 is SMNVEV (reference sequence). CDR3 protein: CASKGGPYGYTF. CDR3 nucleotide sequence: TGTGCCAGCAAAGGCGGGCCTTATGGCTACACCTTC.

A few counts support this clone. V usage is TRBV7-7 and J usage is TRBJ2-2; 7 nucleotides align to TRBD2. V lost 1 base and J lost 6; bases outside the gene matches: 11. Germline CDR1 SSHAT, CDR2 FNYEAQ (reference sequence). The CDR3 loop spans 17 amino acids. This CDR3 is CASSLVAATAGAGELFF. CDR3 sequence (DNA): TGTGCCAGCAGCTTAGTAGCGGCGACTGCGGGGGCCGGGGAGCTGTTTTTT.

V gene TRBV11-2 combines with J gene TRBJ1-2, with TRBD1 matching 7 bases. V lost 5 bases, J lost 4 bases, and 7 bases stayed unmatched. Per germline, CDR1 SGHAT and CDR2 FQNNGV. The CDR3 consists of 14 residues. The CDR3 loop is CASSPTRTGYGYTF. CDR3 sequence (DNA): TGTGCCAGCAGCCCGACTAGGACAGGCTATGGCTACACCTTC.

The chain joins TRBV21-1 to TRBJ2-3; the table assigns TRBD1, which was not confirmed against the DNA. TRBV21-1 is a recognized pseudogene. The CDR3 spans 17 residues. CDR3 protein: CASSKKRGQGNTDTQYF. CDR3 sequence (DNA): TGTGCCAGCAGCAAAAAGCGGGGACAGGGGAACACAGATACGCAGTATTTT.

Worth noting for this clone: Other DNA sequences from this sample encode an identical CDR3 as well. CDR3 amino acids: CAWGNGGTEAFF. The CDR3 DNA follows: TGTGCCTGGGGTAATGGGGGGACTGAAGCTTTCTTT. V usage is TRBV30 and J usage is TRBJ1-1; D possibly corresponds to TRBD1 (5 bases). V gave up 5 bases and J gave up 5 bases, with 12 bases separating them. From germline, CDR1 is GTSNPN and CDR2 SVGIG (reference sequence). CDR3 length equals 12 residues.

The rearrangement joins TRBV5-1 to TRBJ1-2; no clear D gene. CDR3 length: 15 amino acids. Germline CDR1 and CDR2: SGHRS and YFSETQ. V gave up 2 bases and J gave up 7 bases, with 18 bases separating them. CDR3 DNA sequence: TGCGCCAGCAGCTTTGGCAGAGAGGCCCCTCGTGGCTACACCTTC. Encoded protein: CASSFGREAPRGYTF.

This chain joins TRBV5-4 and TRBJ1-4, with a weak D call TRBD1 (6 bases). V was cut by 3 bases and J by 3 bases, with 9 bases left in between. The length of the CDR3 is 14 residues. Germline lookup yields CDR1 SGHNT and CDR2 YYREEE (reference sequence). The CDR3 DNA follows: TGTGCCAGCAGCTCACGGACAGCTAATGAAAAACTGTTTTTT. Amino acids: CASSSRTANEKLFF. The full variable domain, completed using reference TRBV5-4 and TRBJ1-4, is ETGVTQSPTHLIKTRGQQVTLRCSSQSGHNTVSWYQQALGQGPQFIFQYYREEENGRGNFPPRFSGLQFPNYSSELNVNALELDDSALYLCASSSRTANEKLFFGSGTQLSVL.

The rearrangement uses TRBV7-8 and TRBJ1-1; 8 bases line up with TRBD1. After removal of 4 bases from V and 2 bases from J, the junction contained 15 bases not matched to a gene. CDR1 SGHVS and CDR2 FQNEAQ come from the germline V gene. This CDR3 comprises 18 residues. CDR3 sequence (DNA): TGTGCCAGCAGCTCCGAGTTTGGCAGGGGGCCTGGTAACACTGAAGCTTTCTTT. Its protein is CASSSEFGRGPGNTEAFF.

This rearrangement joins TRBV7-8 to TRBJ1-5; possible D gene TRBD1, 6 bases. CDR1 and CDR2 (germline): SGHVS, FQNEAQ. CDR3 size: 14 residues. Trimming took off 5 bases at V and 3 bases at J, with 11 bases between the two ends. The CDR3 sequence is CASSPRQVNQPQHF. As DNA, the CDR3 is TGTGCCAGCAGCCCAAGACAGGTCAATCAGCCCCAGCATTTT.

The chain recombines TRBV7-2 with TRBJ2-3, with 12 bases aligning to TRBD2. The V and J ends lost 7 bases and 7 bases, in that order; junction bases with no gene match: 6. Per the germline V gene, CDR1 is SGHTA and CDR2 is FQGNSA. This CDR3 region has 14 residues. The CDR3 nucleotides are TGTGCCAGCACACTAGCGGGAGGAGTGAATACGCAGTATTTT. Amino acid sequence: CASTLAGGVNTQYF.

The chain carries TRBV6-5 and TRBJ2-1, with 10 positions matching TRBD2. The CDR3 runs 15 residues. V dropped 2 bases and J dropped 8; count of bases not matched to a gene: 6. Germline loops: CDR1 MNHEY, CDR2 SVGAGI. DNA for the CDR3: TGTGCCAGCAGTTACGGGCTAGCGGGAGTGGATGAGCAGTTCTTC. It yields the protein CASSYGLAGVDEQFF.

The V gene is TRBV14, the J gene TRBJ2-7, with D maybe TRBD2 (5 bases). Germline lookup yields CDR1 SGHDN and CDR2 FVKESK. The germline V and J ends were trimmed by 1 base and 6 bases, with 13 bases remaining between them. This CDR3 comprises 14 residues. DNA for the CDR3: TGTGCCAGCAGCCAAGCTAGCTGGGGTGGCGAGCAGTACTTC. This translates into CASSQASWGGEQYF.

J is TRBJ1-5 and V is TRBV9; 9 bases agree with TRBD1. In germline, CDR1 is SGDLS, CDR2 YYNGEE. The ends lost 4 bases at V and 6 bases at J; junction bases unmatched: 5. The CDR3 totals 14 residues. CDR3 in DNA: TGTGCCAGCAGCCCAGGGACAGGGCCTCAGCCCCAGCATTTT. It is translated as CASSPGTGPQPQHF.